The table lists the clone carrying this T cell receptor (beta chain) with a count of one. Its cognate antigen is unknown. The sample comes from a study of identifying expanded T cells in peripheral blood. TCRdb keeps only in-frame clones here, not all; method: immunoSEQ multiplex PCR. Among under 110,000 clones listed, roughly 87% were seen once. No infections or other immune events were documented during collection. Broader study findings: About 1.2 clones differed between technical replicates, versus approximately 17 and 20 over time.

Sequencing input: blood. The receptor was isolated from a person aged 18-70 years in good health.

The CDR3 reads CASSPAGPPEETQYF. The CDR3 region has the DNA TGTGCCAGCTCACCGGCGGGCCCCCCGGAGGAGACCCAGTACTTC. The chain carries TRBV18 and TRBJ2-5; tentatively, D is TRBD2 (5 bases). The CDR3 loop spans 15 amino acids. CDR1 and CDR2 from the germline V gene are KGHSH and LQKENI. The ends were cut back, 3 bases at V and 5 bases at J, with 16 bases in the middle.